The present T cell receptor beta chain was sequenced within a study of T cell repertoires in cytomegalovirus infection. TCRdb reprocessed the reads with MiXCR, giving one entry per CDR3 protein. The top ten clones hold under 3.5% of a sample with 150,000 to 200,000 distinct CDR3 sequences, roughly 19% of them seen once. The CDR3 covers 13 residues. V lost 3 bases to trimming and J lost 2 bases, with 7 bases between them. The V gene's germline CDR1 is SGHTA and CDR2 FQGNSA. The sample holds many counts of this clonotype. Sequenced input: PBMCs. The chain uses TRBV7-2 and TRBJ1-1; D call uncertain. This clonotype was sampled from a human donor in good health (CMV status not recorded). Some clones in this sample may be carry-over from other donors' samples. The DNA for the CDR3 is TGTGCCAGCAGCTTTGCCGAAAACACTGAAGCTTTCTTT. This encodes CASSFAENTEAFF.